This T cell receptor beta chain emerged from a study of tumor and adjacent non-tumor tissue in lung cancer. Background on the study: Approximately 4.2 million productive TCRbeta reads were obtained per sample on average. Overall study findings and caveats: Top 100 clones took a larger repertoire share in normal lung. Significantly higher TCR diversity was found in tumor than normal lung. Higher tumor TCR diversity was associated with shorter survival.

The template was RNA from unsorted bulk tissue. The normal lung tissue was taken more than 3 cm from the tumor edge. Germline V CDR1 and CDR2: MNHEY, SVGAGI. The CDR3 sequence is 17 residues long. The library came from three nested PCR rounds adapted from ARM-PCR protocols. MiXCR was run by TCRdb on the multiplex PCR reads, yielding one entry per CDR3 protein. The sample holds some 95,000 distinct CDR3 sequences, around three quarters seen once. The table lists this clonotype with a count of one. Its antigen is unidentified. The germline gene is not matched at one end of the junction; a read error may be the cause.

The chain carries TRBV6-5 and TRBJ2-1, with TRBD2 identical over 11 bases. This TCR derives from a man aged 55 to 70 with small cell lung cancer. Material: distant non-tumor lung tissue. CDR3 protein: CASDYSIWGLADKEQFF. The CDR3 DNA follows: TGTGCCAGCGATTACTCGATCTGGGGACTAGCGGACAAAGAGCAGTTCTTC.